This entry describes one T cell receptor beta chain. The CDR3 covers 14 residues. With 6 bases clipped from V and 7 bases from J, the junction kept 10 bases outside the gene matches. Germline values: CDR1 MNHEY, CDR2 SVGAGI. In the source study's methods: Amplification with reference gene primers provided the estimates of nucleated cell counts. Data came from immunoSEQ multiplex PCR; TCRdb stores just in-frame clones and leaves some out. Clone size and the V and J calls come from that table; the DNA yielded D and trimming. The data show roughly 300,000 clones, with 87% seen just once and about 1.4% held by the top ten. The data were taken from a study of blood T cell repertoires in COVID-19. Across the study: Italy, Spain and the United States were the sources of the convalescent and acute COVID-19 samples. Nucleic acid was either cDNA or gDNA, and it came from T cells, B-cell-depleted T cells, or PBMCs.

The chain couples TRBV6-5 to TRBJ2-5, with TRBD2 identical over 8 bases. The receptor was derived from a middle-aged woman who had recovered from COVID-19. Material: peripheral blood. This CDR3 is CASRPAGAWGTQYF. In DNA, the CDR3 is TGTGCCAGCAGACCAGCGGGGGCCTGGGGGACCCAGTACTTC.